This is a list of T cell receptor beta chains from one sample in a study of response to subunit inactivated influenza vaccine. TCRdb re-derived calls from the RT-PCR reads in MiXCR, one entry per CDR3 protein. The sample lists roughly 790,000 distinct CDR3 sequences, around 20% seen once, with 10% to 13% in the top ten. This material consisted of PBMCs from blood, taken about 5 days after vaccination. These receptors all come from a middle-aged man who received an inactivated influenza vaccine. CDR3s leave out the opening cysteine and the closing phenylalanine or tryptophan.

v_call cdr3_aa
TRBV20-1 SAIPYNSPLH
TRBV11-1 ASSSSVSGNSGANVLT
TRBV12-3/TRBV12-4 ASSFSGRANYGYT
TRBV7-2 ASRPPGSGANVLT
TRBV20-1 IARDTGGGYNEQY
TRBV10-2 ASWDREVGEQY
TRBV7-2 ASSSPFWEDTQY
TRBV5-1 ASSLNAPTGELF
TRBV12-3/TRBV12-4 ASSTDNNQPQH
TRBV11-2 ASSSLPIPSTPYEQY
TRBV5-1 ASSSGQQSDEQY
TRBV3-1 ASSQTDSYEQY
TRBV20-1 SAKLAVGVTDTQY
TRBV5-1 ASGRDSSYEQY
TRBV7-6 ASRRGSTGELF
TRBV20-1 STGTSGDLGEQF
TRBV5-1 ASSLDVNLPGNEQF
TRBV6-5 ASSSGNIQY
TRBV4-2 ASGTGAPRTGELF
TRBV10-3 AIRNQGNNQPQH
TRBV9 ASSVGGGGNEQY
TRBV28 ASSPTGDRSTDTQY
TRBV6-4 ASSDSIGVRELF
TRBV10-1 ASSAVNRAPRGDTQY
TRBV20-1 SARGTGYNSPLH
TRBV27 ASSSYGLPSNQPQH
TRBV20-1 SAQGLETQY
TRBV6-2/TRBV6-3 ASQSGFQEQY
TRBV6-5 ASSSPGTGHYGYT
TRBV5-1 ASCRDRPNTGELF
TRBV5-1 ASSLGDDRGDEQF
TRBV7-2 ASSITLAGSETQY
TRBV11-1 ASSLSPIGTDTQY
TRBV29-1 SVRTGQETQY
TRBV20-1 SARRQAYEQY